This T cell receptor (beta chain) derives from a study of spatial heterogeneity in lung cancer (dated by TCRdb to the late 2010s). Regarding the complete study: Beta-chain transcripts were consistently detected in greater numbers than alpha-chain transcripts, which likely reflected higher beta-chain transcript abundance. In tumor regions, TCR transcript counts showed a strong correlation with a T cell transcriptional module score from matched bulk RNA-seq. In the raw uncorrected reads, each unique combination of TCR and UMI appeared more than ten times on average. The study quantitatively compared TCR alpha and beta repertoires across multiple tumor regions, matched nontumor lung and blood in non-small cell lung cancer. Nonsynonymous mutation counts, determined by whole-exome sequencing of tumor tissue, were related to TCR repertoire features. Both alpha and beta chains were TCR-sequenced in approximately 200 tumor regions, some 64 matched nontumor lung samples and around 54 PBMC samples obtained at surgery.

This clonotype was picked up many times. What antigen it recognizes has not been identified. No base-level quality is on record; no much larger clone is a single base apart. The study at large found these results: The tumor nonsynonymous mutation count correlated with the number of expanded alpha and beta TCRs within the tumor. Confirming at a functional level the hypothesis that regional TCRs recognize regional mutations was considered to require additional single-cell paired TCR alpha and beta sequencing. TCR-seq coverage of tumor T cells was estimated at only about 7% for alpha chains and approximately 13% for beta chains. Counts of ubiquitous and regional expanded TCRs were found to correlate with counts of ubiquitous and regional nonsynonymous mutations, respectively.

Library preparation was by 5' RACE. The instrument given in TCRdb is NextSeq 500. To allow correction of PCR and sequencing errors, the TCR library protocol tagged every TCR cDNA molecule with a unique molecular identifier. As for how the authors treated the data: TCR identification, UMI-based error correction and CDR3 extraction were performed with Decombinator tools. Expanded TCRs were defined as those above a frequency of 2 per 1,000, corresponding to the top 1% of the tumor frequency distribution. Expanded tumor TCRs were classed as regional if statistically deemed absent (corrected P<0.05) from at least one tumor region, otherwise ubiquitous. Rényi diversity was computed with the R vegan package after subsampling each repertoire 100 times to 5,000 TCRs. CDR3 similarity networks were constructed using string-kernel similarity of amino acid triplets, with links drawn between CDR3s whose pairwise similarity was above 0.82. TCRdb redid the processing of the public reads, applying fastp at Q25 and MiXCR, and retained in-frame beta chains. Rows with one shared CDR3 protein collapse into an entry with the most common genes and DNA. The V and J calls come from TCRdb's annotation, not from the publication. This sample is represented by around 19,000 distinct CDR3 sequences; roughly 6% of them were singletons. The ten largest clones add up to over 3.5% of the sample.

Interpreted using the paper, the time point label stands for: sample taken at primary tumor resection. Samples were obtained from fewer than 80 patients with early-stage, untreated non-small cell lung cancer from the lung TRACERx cohort. TCR sequencing used whole RNA extracted from tumor and nontumor lung tissue, or from cryopreserved PBMC samples, without cell sorting. A patient was chosen for TCR sequencing only when enough RNA was available from at least two tumor regions. Tumor and adjacent nontumor lung specimens were reviewed by a lung pathologist before selection. From the cysteine up to the phenylalanine, the CDR3 has a length of 16 residues. The sequence is cut down to CDR3 DNA, 48 bases in frame from base 1. Trimming accounts for 1 base at V and 0 bases at J, while the number of junction bases matched to no gene is 6. CDR1 and CDR2 were assigned from the germline V gene as SGHRS and YFSETQ.

This receptor was identified in a female donor with early-stage non-small cell lung cancer. The chain was built from TRBV5-1 and TRBJ2-5; TRBD1 aligns with 7 central bases. Sequences were derived from lung tumor tissue, sampled at surgery. The nucleotide sequence reads as follows: TGCGCCAGCAGCTTGATACAGGGGACCTACCAAGAGACCCAGTACTTC. Its translation reads: CASSLIQGTYQETQYF.